These 27 T cell receptor beta chains originate from one sample sequenced in a study of a mutant IDH1 vaccine in newly diagnosed glioma. The time point here: baseline, week 1 (first vaccination visit). Stated treatment: pre-vaccination baseline after standard-of-care therapy. Method: immunoSEQ multiplex PCR; TCRdb's copy keeps in-frame clones and lacks some. The profile shows 30,000 to 35,000 clones, about 85% of them singletons. The sample in question was PBMCs, obtained from a glioma patient treated with radiotherapy, temozolomide or both. Every receptor here comes from a woman aged 40-49 years with glioma.

CDR3 coding DNA: TGTGCCAGCAAGGTCGAGACAGGGATGGATGGCTACACCTTC. It is translated as CASKVETGMDGYTF. The V and J genes are TRBV2 and TRBJ1-2; 7 bases are a match to TRBD1. Germline V gene data show CDR1 as SNHLY and CDR2 as FYNNEI. The trim removed 7 bases at V and 6 bases at J, leaving 11 bases unmatched. There are 14 residues in the CDR3.

The chain joins TRBV9 to TRBJ1-3; D unresolved. The CDR3 is 16 amino acids. Germline-derived CDR1 and CDR2 are SGDLS and YYNGEE. V gave up 1 base and J gave up 2 bases, with 13 bases separating them. The CDR3 loop is CASSVLHSGTGNTIYF. The CDR3, as DNA: TGTGCCAGCAGCGTACTACATTCGGGGACTGGAAACACCATATATTTT.

CDR3 region: CASSSQGNEKLFF. DNA of the CDR3: TGTGCCAGCAGCTCTCAGGGTAATGAAAAACTGTTTTTT. The chain links TRBV5-4 to TRBJ1-4, with D possibly matching TRBD1 (5 bases). CDR1 and CDR2 from the germline V gene are SGHNT and YYREEE (reference sequence). The CDR3 length is 13 residues. V was cut by 3 bases and J by 4 bases, with 7 bases left in between.

V gene TRBV6-5 combines with J gene TRBJ2-6; unclear D gene. Germline V gene data show CDR1 as MNHEY and CDR2 as SVGAGI. The V gene lost 2 bases and the J gene lost 3 bases, with 5 bases spanning the gap. CDR3 length: 14 residues. CDR3 DNA sequence: TGTGCCAGCAGTTACACGGTTGGGGCCAACGTCCTGACTTTC. Protein product: CASSYTVGANVLTF.

The genes are TRBV19 and TRBJ1-1; 8 bases are shared with TRBD1. Germline CDR1 LNHDA, CDR2 SQIVND (reference sequence). Trimming took 5 bases from V and 7 from J; bases not matched to a gene: 6. CDR3 length: 13 residues. The CDR3 sequence: CASSVQGAVEAFF. DNA of the CDR3: TGTGCCAGTAGTGTGCAGGGGGCAGTTGAAGCTTTCTTT.

V and J are TRBV29-1 and TRBJ2-1, with TRBD2 matching over 8 bases. The CDR3 extends over 15 amino acids. Germline trimming cut 4 bases from V and 2 bases from J; bases unmatched to any gene: 7. Germline V gives CDR1 SQVTM, CDR2 ANQGSEA. CDR3 region: CSVAGVSGTYNEQFF. In DNA form, the CDR3 reads TGCAGCGTTGCCGGCGTTAGCGGGACCTACAATGAGCAGTTCTTC.

This clone occurred a few times. J is TRBJ2-2 and V is TRBV25-1, with a tentative D call TRBD2 (5 bases). Germline V gene sequence: CDR1 MGHDK, CDR2 SYGVNS. The CDR3 has 13 amino acids. V was pared by 3 bases and J by 7 bases, with 9 bases between. CDR3: CASSDGGHGELFF. The CDR3, as DNA: TGTGCCAGCAGTGACGGCGGGCACGGGGAGCTGTTTTTT.

This clone turned up a few times. J is TRBJ1-1 and V is TRBV2; TRBD1 aligns across 9 bases. The V gene's germline CDR1 is SNHLY and CDR2 FYNNEI. The CDR3 has 14 amino acids. The V segment lost 7 bases and the J segment 7 bases; nucleotides outside the gene matches: 10. CDR3 coding DNA: TGTGCCAGCATCACCGGGACAGGGAACGGTGAAGCTTTCTTT. Residues: CASITGTGNGEAFF.

This clone was seen a few times. The V and J genes are TRBV5-1 and TRBJ1-1; perhaps TRBD1 as D (5 bases). The CDR3 spans 13 residues. V lost 4 bases and J lost 7, with 14 bases in between. The germline V gene encodes CDR1 SGHRS and CDR2 YFSETQ. CDR3: CASSAFQGNEAFF. In DNA, the CDR3 is TGCGCCAGCAGCGCCTTTCAGGGTAATGAAGCTTTCTTT.

The chain is built from TRBV30 and TRBJ2-3, with no clear D. The germline gives CDR1 GTSNPN, CDR2 SVGIG (reference sequence). This CDR3 is 14 amino acids long. V lost 3 bases to trimming and J lost 2 bases, with 12 bases between them. The CDR3 region is CAWRERTPTDTQYF. CDR3 in DNA: TGTGCCTGGAGGGAACGGACGCCCACAGATACGCAGTATTTT. The full variable domain, in which reference TRBV30 and TRBJ2-3 provide the parts outside the CDR3, is SQTIHQWPATLVQPVGSPLSLECTVEGTSNPNLYWYRQAAGRGLQLLFYSVGIGQISSEVPQNLSASRPQDRQFILSSKKLLLSDSGFYLCAWRERTPTDTQYFGPGTRLTVL.

This clone was seen more than once but under ten times. This chain connects TRBV5-1 to TRBJ1-5, with D perhaps TRBD1 (6 bases). V was shortened by 4 bases and J by 1 base, with 12 bases between the two germline ends. Germline loops: CDR1 SGHRS, CDR2 YFSETQ. The CDR3 length is 15 residues. CDR3 nucleotide sequence: TGCGCCAGCAGCCTACAGGGTTTAAGCAATCAGCCCCAGCATTTT. Amino acid sequence: CASSLQGLSNQPQHF.

The chain recombines TRBV4-2 with TRBJ2-7, with 10 nucleotides matching TRBD2. V dropped 0 bases and J dropped 2; count of bases not matched to a gene: 10. Per germline, CDR1 LGHNA and CDR2 YNFKEQ. The CDR3 sequence is 18 residues long. CDR3 amino acids: CASSQEAITSGIPYEQYF. The CDR3 DNA is TGTGCCAGCAGCCAAGAAGCAATAACTAGCGGGATCCCCTACGAGCAGTACTTC.

V usage is TRBV6-1 and J usage is TRBJ1-5; possible D gene TRBD1, 5 bases. Germline-derived CDR1 and CDR2 are MNHNS and SASEGT. The CDR3 loop spans 14 amino acids. The V end lost 5 bases, the J end lost 1 base, and 9 bases lay between the germline ends. CDR3 protein: CASSWGRSNQPQHF. The CDR3 region has the DNA TGTGCCAGCAGTTGGGGGAGAAGCAATCAGCCCCAGCATTTT.

The chain couples TRBV6-5 to TRBJ2-7; D is uncertain. Germline V gene lookup returns CDR1 MNHEY and CDR2 SVGAGI. Between the trimmed V and J ends, which lost 6 bases and 7 bases, there was a span of 10 bases. This CDR3 contains 11 residues. DNA for the CDR3: TGTGCCAGCAGGAACCGTGGGGAGCAGTACTTC. It is translated as CASRNRGEQYF.

The rearrangement links TRBV30 to TRBJ2-7, with D possibly TRBD1 on 5 matching bases. Germline V gene lookup returns CDR1 GTSNPN and CDR2 SVGIG (reference sequence). Trimming shortened V by 2 bases and J by 9 bases, and 11 bases separated the two germline ends. There are 11 residues in the CDR3. CDR3 coding DNA: TGTGCCTGGAGTAACCAGGGCGCGCAGTACTTC. As protein: CAWSNQGAQYF.

The chain recombines TRBV29-1 with TRBJ2-6; D is perhaps TRBD2 (5 bases). The germline V gene encodes CDR1 SQVTM and CDR2 ANQGSEA. CDR3 size: 14 residues. V was shortened by 3 bases and J by 2 bases, with 8 bases between the two germline ends. CDR3 DNA: TGCAGCGTTGATGACGGGGCTGGGGCCAACGTCCTGACTTTC. Translated: CSVDDGAGANVLTF.

This chain links TRBV25-1 with TRBJ2-3; D is undetermined. The V gene's germline CDR1 is MGHDK and CDR2 SYGVNS. CDR3 length: 13 residues. V lost 2 bases and J 1 base, leaving 4 bases between the germline ends. As DNA, the CDR3 is TGTGCCAGCAGTGAAATGGGCACAGATACGCAGTATTTT. Translation gives CASSEMGTDTQYF.

The chain joins TRBV14 to TRBJ2-5, with 8 bases lining up with TRBD2. The V gene end was trimmed by 2 bases and the J gene end by 2 bases; junction bases not matched to a gene: 10. The CDR3 runs 17 residues. CDR1 and CDR2 (germline): SGHDN, FVKESK. The CDR3 nucleotides are TGTGCCAGCAGCCAATCGCGATTGCGGGGGGTACAAGAGACCCAGTACTTC. The encoded protein is CASSQSRLRGVQETQYF. The entire variable domain, with the rest obtained from reference TRBV14 and TRBJ2-5, is as follows: EAGVTQFPSHSVIEKGQTVTLRCDPISGHDNLYWYRRVMGKEIKFLLHFVKESKQDESGMPNNRFLAERTGGTYSTLKVQPAELEDSGVYFCASSQSRLRGVQETQYFGPGTRLLVL.

This clone was recorded a few times. This chain uses TRBV2 with TRBJ2-1, with a tentative D call TRBD2 (6 bases). The CDR3 consists of 15 residues. The germline gives CDR1 SNHLY, CDR2 FYNNEI. The V end was cut by 3 bases, the J end by 5 bases, with 14 bases between. The CDR3 loop is CASSDQEGPDNEQFF. CDR3 DNA: TGTGCCAGCAGTGACCAGGAGGGCCCGGACAATGAGCAGTTCTTC.

The V call is TRBV19, the J call TRBJ1-3, with no clear D. CDR1 is LNHDA, CDR2 SQIVND, per germline (reference sequence). The CDR3 loop spans 14 amino acids. Trimming left V 3 bases short and J 3 bases short, with 9 bases between. CDR3 sequence: CASSMGIFGNTIYF. The CDR3 nucleotides are TGTGCCAGTAGTATGGGGATTTTTGGAAACACCATATATTTT. Together with reference TRBV19 and TRBJ1-3, the CDR3 gives the full variable domain: DGGITQSPKYLFRKEGQNVTLSCEQNLNHDAMYWYRQDPGQGLRLIYYSQIVNDFQKGDIAEGYSVSREKKESFPLTVTSAQKNPTAFYLCASSMGIFGNTIYFGEGSWLTVV.

The chain couples TRBV9 to TRBJ1-1; D may be TRBD1 (6 bases). Germline lookup yields CDR1 SGDLS and CDR2 YYNGEE. The CDR3 runs 14 residues. The V gene lost 2 bases and the J gene lost 1 base, with 9 bases spanning the gap. CDR3 bases: TGTGCCAGCAGCGTCCAGGGACAGAACACTGAAGCTTTCTTT. Residues: CASSVQGQNTEAFF.

This chain joins TRBV7-8 and TRBJ2-6, with D possibly being TRBD2 (6 bases). In germline, CDR1 is SGHVS, CDR2 FQNEAQ. The V gene lost 4 bases and the J gene lost 0 bases, with 19 bases spanning the gap. The length of the CDR3 is 19 residues. The CDR3 DNA follows: TGTGCCAGCAGCTCCCAAGTCGGGAGTTCGAGCTCTGGGGCCAACGTCCTGACTTTC. The encoded protein is CASSSQVGSSSSGANVLTF.

The chain combines TRBV5-1 with TRBJ2-2, with unresolved D. Germline lookup yields CDR1 SGHRS and CDR2 YFSETQ. The CDR3 is 15 residues long. V lost 2 bases and J 0 bases, leaving 8 bases between the germline ends. CDR3: CASSFAATNTGELFF. The CDR3 coding sequence is TGCGCCAGCAGCTTCGCGGCAACGAACACCGGGGAGCTGTTTTTT.

The chain recombines TRBV5-1 with TRBJ2-5; 7 bases line up with TRBD1. Germline values: CDR1 SGHRS, CDR2 YFSETQ. There are 14 residues in the CDR3. V gave up 1 base and J gave up 3 bases; unmatched junction bases: 3. The CDR3 DNA reads as TGCGCCAGCAGCTTGCCCACAGGGGAAGAGACCCAGTACTTC. It is translated as CASSLPTGEETQYF.

The chain recombines TRBV6-1 with TRBJ1-3; D is unclear. The CDR3 has 15 residues. Germline loops: CDR1 MNHNS, CDR2 SASEGT. V shed 8 bases and J shed 0 bases, with 14 bases lying between them. The CDR3 bases are TGTGCCAGCGGTACACAGTACCTCTCTGGAAACACCATATATTTT. Its translation is CASGTQYLSGNTIYF.

This sequence joins TRBV6-5 and TRBJ2-5; no reliable D call. The CDR3 sequence is 13 residues long. With 2 bases removed from V and 1 base from J, the gap between germline ends came to 5 bases. From germline, CDR1 is MNHEY and CDR2 SVGAGI. The CDR3 sequence: CASSYEVQETQYF. In DNA, the CDR3 is TGTGCCAGCAGTTACGAGGTCCAAGAGACCCAGTACTTC.

On this clone itself: Relative to the germline gene, one junction end is altered; a read error may explain this. The chain recombines TRBV4-2 with TRBJ1-1; D may be TRBD1 (5 bases). The CDR3 sequence is 15 residues long. CDR1 and CDR2 (germline): LGHNA, YNFKEQ. In DNA, the CDR3 is TGTGCCGGCAGCCAAGGTAGGGGCGGAGGTCTTGAAGCTTTCTTT. Encoded protein: CAGSQGRGGGLEAFF.